The 18 T cell receptor beta chains below were found in one sample sequenced in a study of human T cells and chemical hapten exposure. TCRdb re-analysed the RACE reads in MiXCR, keeping a single row per CDR3 protein. This table holds under 400,000 distinct CDR3 sequences, 5.1% found once. Documented time point: pre-sensitization, week 0. Treatment denoted: therapeutic diphenylcyclopropenone sensitization with weekly scalp DPC. Source: whole blood, taken in connection with sensitization to the hapten diphenylcyclopropenone (DPC). The receptor source for this set is a woman in her forties or fifties with alopecia areata. Some clones in this sample may be carry-over from other donors' samples.

This clonotype was recorded only once. It may be a read error: a sequence one base away is much more abundant. As the CDR3 is not closed by the conserved phenylalanine or tryptophan, this likely results from a read error. The chain employs TRBV5-1 and TRBJ2-1; D is unresolved. V was cut by 4 bases and J by 6 bases, with 14 bases left in between. The CDR3 spans 14 residues. Germline V gives CDR1 SGHRS, CDR2 YFSETQ. The CDR3 DNA sequence: TGCGCCAGCAGCCCACTCCCTCCCCGCAATGAGCAGTTCTTA. Translating gives CASSPLPPRNEQFL.

This clonotype was observed many times. The CDR3 DNA reads as TGTGCCATCAGTGCAGGGGGCCGCCAGCCCCAGCATTTT. Its translation is CAISAGGRQPQHF. The chain combines TRBV10-3 with TRBJ1-5; 8 nucleotides line up with TRBD1. J gave up 7 bases and V 4 bases, and 3 bases lay outside the gene matches. CDR3 length equals 13 residues. Germline V gives CDR1 ENHRY, CDR2 SYGVKD.

Many counts were recorded for this clonotype. This chain links TRBV27 with TRBJ2-3; a possible D gene is TRBD1 (5 bases). CDR1 and CDR2 from the germline V gene are MNHEY and SMNVEV (reference sequence). Trimming took off 10 bases at V and 4 bases at J, with 18 bases between the two ends. This CDR3 has 14 amino acids. This CDR3 reads CATSFARAADTQYF. CDR3 in DNA: TGTGCCACCTCTTTTGCCAGGGCTGCAGATACGCAGTATTTT.

This clonotype was seen a handful of times. The chain couples TRBV29-1 to TRBJ1-1, with a possible D match to TRBD1 (6 bases). Germline CDR1 is SQVTM and CDR2 is ANQGSEA. This CDR3 region has 13 residues. V gave up 4 bases and J gave up 4 bases, with 13 bases separating them. The CDR3 region is CSVVGGAGTEAFF. CDR3 nucleotides: TGCAGCGTTGTTGGGGGCGCGGGCACTGAAGCTTTCTTT. Full variable domain (rest looked up from reference TRBV29-1 and TRBJ1-1): SAVISQKPSRDICQRGTSLTIQCQVDSQVTMMFWYRQQPGQSLTLIATANQGSEATYESGFVIDKFPISRPNLTFSTLTVSNMSPEDSSIYLCSVVGGAGTEAFFGQGTRLTVV.

V and J are TRBV30 and TRBJ1-6; D not certain. Germline assignment: CDR1 GTSNPN and CDR2 SVGIG (reference sequence). The CDR3 length is 12 residues. Trimming stripped 2 bases from V and 10 bases from J, with 9 bases between. CDR3 amino acids: CAWSSEESPLHF. Here the CDR3 DNA reads TGTGCCTGGAGTTCAGAGGAATCACCCCTCCACTTT.

This clonotype was detected a few times. This chain joins TRBV11-2 and TRBJ2-1; 7 bases map to TRBD1. The germline V gene has CDR1 SGHAT and CDR2 FQNNGV. Unmatched junction bases numbered 7, after V lost 5 bases and J lost 0 bases. This CDR3 has 16 amino acids. This CDR3 is CASSPGTVSSYNEQFF. The CDR3 DNA is TGTGCCAGCAGCCCTGGGACAGTTAGCTCCTACAATGAGCAGTTCTTC. Combining the CDR3 with reference TRBV11-2 and TRBJ2-1 gives the whole variable domain EAGVAQSPRYKIIEKRQSVAFWCNPISGHATLYWYQQILGQGPKLLIQFQNNGVVDDSQLPKDRFSAERLKGVDSTLKIQPAKLEDSAVYLCASSPGTVSSYNEQFFGPGTRLTVL.

V is TRBV7-9 and J is TRBJ1-2; D remains ambiguous. This CDR3 is 12 amino acids long. The V end was cut by 5 bases, the J end by 5 bases, with 9 bases between. The germline gives CDR1 SEHNR, CDR2 FQNEAQ (reference sequence). CDR3 DNA sequence: TGTGCCAGCAGCGGATATCGATATGGCTACACCTTC. Encoded protein: CASSGYRYGYTF.

The V gene is TRBV10-2, the J gene TRBJ2-2; D is uncertain. The CDR3 totals 15 residues. V shed 8 bases and J shed 4 bases, with 17 bases lying between them. Germline values: CDR1 WSHSY, CDR2 SAAADI. Here the CDR3 DNA reads TGCGCCAGCTCGAGGAGTGCATCCGGCACCGGGGAGCTGTTTTTT. This codes for CASSRSASGTGELFF.

There are many counts of this clonotype. This chain links TRBV20-1 with TRBJ1-1; D unresolved. The ends were cut back, 1 base at V and 1 base at J, with 4 bases in the middle. The germline V gene encodes CDR1 DFQATT and CDR2 SNEGSKA (reference sequence). The CDR3 loop spans 12 amino acids. This CDR3 is CSARVQNTEAFF. CDR3 nucleotide sequence: TGCAGTGCTAGAGTACAGAACACTGAAGCTTTCTTT.

This clonotype was seen at least ten times. CDR3 DNA sequence: TGTGCCAGCAGTGGGGGAGAAATCGAGCAGTACTTC. It codes for CASSGGEIEQYF. The V gene is TRBV6-1, the J gene TRBJ2-7; D is perhaps TRBD2 (5 bases). The CDR3 consists of 12 residues. Per the germline V gene, CDR1 is MNHNS and CDR2 is SASEGT. V lost 4 bases, J lost 6 bases, and 10 bases lay in between.

The chain carries TRBV10-3 and TRBJ1-5; 7 bases align to TRBD1. The germline CDR1 and CDR2 sequences are ENHRY and SYGVKD. The length of the CDR3 is 15 residues. The V gene end was trimmed by 4 bases and the J gene end by 3 bases; junction bases not matched to a gene: 6. The CDR3: CAISASGGNNQPQHF. In DNA, the CDR3 is TGTGCCATCAGTGCATCAGGGGGGAACAATCAGCCCCAGCATTTT.

This clonotype was seen a few times. CDR3 coding DNA: TGCAGCGTTGTCGTATATAGCAATCAGCCCCAGCATTTT. It codes for CSVVVYSNQPQHF. The chain is built from TRBV29-1 and TRBJ1-5; no clear D. The CDR3 runs 13 residues. Trimming removed 4 bases at V and 0 bases at J, with 7 bases between. CDR1 and CDR2 (germline): SQVTM, ANQGSEA. Filled out from reference TRBV29-1 and TRBJ1-5, the complete variable domain reads SAVISQKPSRDICQRGTSLTIQCQVDSQVTMMFWYRQQPGQSLTLIATANQGSEATYESGFVIDKFPISRPNLTFSTLTVSNMSPEDSSIYLCSVVVYSNQPQHFGDGTRLSIL.

This clonotype was counted a few times. The chain joins TRBV5-4 to TRBJ1-2, with D possibly matching TRBD1 (6 bases). The V and J ends lost 0 bases and 3 bases respectively, with 12 bases between them. Germline-derived CDR1 and CDR2 are SGHNT and YYREEE (reference sequence). CDR3 length equals 15 residues. CDR3 amino acids: CASSLAQGVDYGYTF. DNA of the CDR3: TGTGCCAGCAGCTTGGCACAGGGAGTTGACTATGGCTACACCTTC.

The chain uses TRBV6-5 and TRBJ2-3; tentative D call: TRBD2 (7 bases). The CDR3 sequence is 17 residues long. V was trimmed by 0 bases and J by 0 bases, leaving 13 bases between them. Looked up from germline, CDR1 is MNHEY and CDR2 is SVGAGI. This CDR3 is CASSYSFGGPSTDTQYF. The DNA for the CDR3 is TGTGCCAGCAGTTACTCATTCGGGGGGCCGAGCACAGATACGCAGTATTTT.

In this sample, this clonotype turned up many times. The chain links TRBV4-2 to TRBJ2-2; a possible D gene is TRBD2 (6 bases). Trimming took 0 bases from V and 4 from J, leaving 18 bases between them. The CDR3 sequence is 18 residues long. Germline loops: CDR1 LGHNA, CDR2 YNFKEQ. For the CDR3, the DNA is TGTGCCAGCAGCCAAGATCGTGGGGGGAGGAGAATCACCGGGGAGCTGTTTTTT. This gives the protein CASSQDRGGRRITGELFF.

This clonotype came up a few times. The genes are TRBV7-9 and TRBJ2-5, with D unresolved. CDR1 is SEHNR, CDR2 FQNEAQ, per germline (reference sequence). This CDR3 spans 15 amino acids. V lost 1 base and J lost 0, with 9 bases in between. This CDR3 is CASSLVTAYQETQYF. The CDR3 DNA reads as TGTGCCAGCAGCTTAGTGACCGCGTACCAAGAGACCCAGTACTTC.

This clonotype was counted between two and nine times. The genes are TRBV20-1 and TRBJ1-3, with a tentative D call TRBD1 (5 bases). Germline lookup yields CDR1 DFQATT and CDR2 SNEGSKA (reference sequence). The V gene lost 1 base and the J gene lost 2 bases, with 9 bases spanning the gap. CDR3 length: 14 residues. The CDR3 spells CSARVRAPGNTIYF. CDR3 nucleotide sequence: TGCAGTGCTAGAGTCAGGGCTCCTGGAAACACCATATATTTT.

Remarks on this clonotype: A much larger clone is a single base away; this may be a read error. The chain employs TRBV2 and TRBJ2-5; D remains unclear. There are 12 residues in the CDR3. Deletions cut 6 bases from V and 3 bases from J, with 8 bases between. The germline gives CDR1 SNHLY, CDR2 FYNNEI. CDR3 sequence: CASRRCEETQYF. The CDR3 nucleotides read TGTGCCAGCAGGAGGTGCGAAGAGACCCAGTACTTC.